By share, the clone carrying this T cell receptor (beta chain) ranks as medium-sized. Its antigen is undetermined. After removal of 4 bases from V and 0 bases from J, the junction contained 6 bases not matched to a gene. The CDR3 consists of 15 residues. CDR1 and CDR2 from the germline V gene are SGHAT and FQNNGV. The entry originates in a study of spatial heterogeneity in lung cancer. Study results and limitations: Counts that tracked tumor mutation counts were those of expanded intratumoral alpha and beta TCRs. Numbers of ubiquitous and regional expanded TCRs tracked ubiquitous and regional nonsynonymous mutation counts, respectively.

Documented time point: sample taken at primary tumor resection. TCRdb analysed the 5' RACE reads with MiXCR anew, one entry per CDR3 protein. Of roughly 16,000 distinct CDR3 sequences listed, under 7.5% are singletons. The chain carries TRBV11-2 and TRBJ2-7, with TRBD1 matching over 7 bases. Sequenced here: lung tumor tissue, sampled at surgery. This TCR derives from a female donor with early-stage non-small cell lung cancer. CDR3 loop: CASSSPRDSSYEQYF. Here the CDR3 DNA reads TGTGCCAGCAGCTCCCCCCGGGACAGCTCCTACGAGCAGTACTTC.